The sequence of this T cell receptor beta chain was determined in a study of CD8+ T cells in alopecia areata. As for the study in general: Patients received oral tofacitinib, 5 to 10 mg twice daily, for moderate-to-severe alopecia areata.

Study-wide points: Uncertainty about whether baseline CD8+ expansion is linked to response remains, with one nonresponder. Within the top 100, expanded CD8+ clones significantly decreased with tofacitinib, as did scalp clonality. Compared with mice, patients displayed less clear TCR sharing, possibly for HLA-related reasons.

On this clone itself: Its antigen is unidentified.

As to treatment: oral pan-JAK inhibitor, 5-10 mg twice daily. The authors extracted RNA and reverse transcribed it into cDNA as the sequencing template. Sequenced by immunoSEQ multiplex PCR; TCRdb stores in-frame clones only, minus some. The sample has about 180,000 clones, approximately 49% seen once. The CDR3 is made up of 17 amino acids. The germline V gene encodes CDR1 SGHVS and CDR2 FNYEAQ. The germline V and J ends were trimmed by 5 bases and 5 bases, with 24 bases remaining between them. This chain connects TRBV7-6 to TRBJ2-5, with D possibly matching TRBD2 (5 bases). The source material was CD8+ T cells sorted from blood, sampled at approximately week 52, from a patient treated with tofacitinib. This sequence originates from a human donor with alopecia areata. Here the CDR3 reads CASSPHGFTGRRETQYF. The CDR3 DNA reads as TGTGCCAGCAGCCCTCACGGTTTCACTGGGAGAAGGGAGACCCAGTACTTC. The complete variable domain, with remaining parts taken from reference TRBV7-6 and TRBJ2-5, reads GAGVSQSPRYKVTKRGQDVALRCDPISGHVSLYWYRQALGQGPEFLTYFNYEAQQDKSGLPNDRFSAERPEGSISTLTIQRTEQRDSAMYRCASSPHGFTGRRETQYFGPGTRLLVL.